This T cell receptor beta chain comes out of a study of PD-1 and CTLA-4 blockade in melanoma (dated by TCRdb to the early 2020s). Some background on the complete study: In patients with melanoma, the researchers looked at the effects of CTLA-4 blockade versus PD-1 blockade on the CD8 T cell response that was melanoma-reactive.

With regard to this clone: What antigen it recognizes has not been identified. No base qualities exist here, and no much larger clone lies one base off it.

Compared with germline, V lacks 3 bases and J lacks 3 bases; bases without a gene match: 10. CDR1 and CDR2, per the germline V gene, are KGHDR and SFDVKD. The cysteine opens and the phenylalanine closes a CDR3 of 17 amino acids. Just CDR3 DNA is preserved here, 51 bases in frame from base 1. The receptor library was made with the immunoSEQ multiplex PCR assay. TCRdb took this table from immuneACCESS and kept in-frame rearrangements with V and J called. Such tables lack part of the clones; where checked against another copy, unresolved V genes explain under half of the gap, and the rest is unexplained. The sample yields some 29,000 clones; about 88% were counted once. Roughly 8.1% of the sample is taken by the ten largest.

This specimen consisted of CD8+ T cells from peripheral blood, obtained before anti-PD-1 treatment. The clonotype comes from a human donor with melanoma. Recombination linked TRBV24-1 to TRBJ2-1; the central 7 bases match TRBD2. Here is the DNA: TGTGCCACCAGTGATCCCTTCGGGGTAGCGGGCTACAATGAGCAGTTCTTC. This translates into CATSDPFGVAGYNEQFF.